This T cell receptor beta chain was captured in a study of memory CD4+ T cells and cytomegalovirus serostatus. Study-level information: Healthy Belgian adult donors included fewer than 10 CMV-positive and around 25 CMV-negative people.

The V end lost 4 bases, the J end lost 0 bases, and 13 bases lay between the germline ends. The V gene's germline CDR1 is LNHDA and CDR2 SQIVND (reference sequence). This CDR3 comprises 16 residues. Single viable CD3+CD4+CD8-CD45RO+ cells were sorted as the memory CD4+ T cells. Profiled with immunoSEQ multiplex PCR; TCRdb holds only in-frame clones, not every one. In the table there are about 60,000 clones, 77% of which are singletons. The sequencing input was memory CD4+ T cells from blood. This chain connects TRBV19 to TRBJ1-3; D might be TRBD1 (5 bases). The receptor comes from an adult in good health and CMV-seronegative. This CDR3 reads CASSNQQVLSGNTIYF. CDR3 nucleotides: TGTGCCAGTAGTAACCAACAGGTCCTCTCTGGAAACACCATATATTTT.